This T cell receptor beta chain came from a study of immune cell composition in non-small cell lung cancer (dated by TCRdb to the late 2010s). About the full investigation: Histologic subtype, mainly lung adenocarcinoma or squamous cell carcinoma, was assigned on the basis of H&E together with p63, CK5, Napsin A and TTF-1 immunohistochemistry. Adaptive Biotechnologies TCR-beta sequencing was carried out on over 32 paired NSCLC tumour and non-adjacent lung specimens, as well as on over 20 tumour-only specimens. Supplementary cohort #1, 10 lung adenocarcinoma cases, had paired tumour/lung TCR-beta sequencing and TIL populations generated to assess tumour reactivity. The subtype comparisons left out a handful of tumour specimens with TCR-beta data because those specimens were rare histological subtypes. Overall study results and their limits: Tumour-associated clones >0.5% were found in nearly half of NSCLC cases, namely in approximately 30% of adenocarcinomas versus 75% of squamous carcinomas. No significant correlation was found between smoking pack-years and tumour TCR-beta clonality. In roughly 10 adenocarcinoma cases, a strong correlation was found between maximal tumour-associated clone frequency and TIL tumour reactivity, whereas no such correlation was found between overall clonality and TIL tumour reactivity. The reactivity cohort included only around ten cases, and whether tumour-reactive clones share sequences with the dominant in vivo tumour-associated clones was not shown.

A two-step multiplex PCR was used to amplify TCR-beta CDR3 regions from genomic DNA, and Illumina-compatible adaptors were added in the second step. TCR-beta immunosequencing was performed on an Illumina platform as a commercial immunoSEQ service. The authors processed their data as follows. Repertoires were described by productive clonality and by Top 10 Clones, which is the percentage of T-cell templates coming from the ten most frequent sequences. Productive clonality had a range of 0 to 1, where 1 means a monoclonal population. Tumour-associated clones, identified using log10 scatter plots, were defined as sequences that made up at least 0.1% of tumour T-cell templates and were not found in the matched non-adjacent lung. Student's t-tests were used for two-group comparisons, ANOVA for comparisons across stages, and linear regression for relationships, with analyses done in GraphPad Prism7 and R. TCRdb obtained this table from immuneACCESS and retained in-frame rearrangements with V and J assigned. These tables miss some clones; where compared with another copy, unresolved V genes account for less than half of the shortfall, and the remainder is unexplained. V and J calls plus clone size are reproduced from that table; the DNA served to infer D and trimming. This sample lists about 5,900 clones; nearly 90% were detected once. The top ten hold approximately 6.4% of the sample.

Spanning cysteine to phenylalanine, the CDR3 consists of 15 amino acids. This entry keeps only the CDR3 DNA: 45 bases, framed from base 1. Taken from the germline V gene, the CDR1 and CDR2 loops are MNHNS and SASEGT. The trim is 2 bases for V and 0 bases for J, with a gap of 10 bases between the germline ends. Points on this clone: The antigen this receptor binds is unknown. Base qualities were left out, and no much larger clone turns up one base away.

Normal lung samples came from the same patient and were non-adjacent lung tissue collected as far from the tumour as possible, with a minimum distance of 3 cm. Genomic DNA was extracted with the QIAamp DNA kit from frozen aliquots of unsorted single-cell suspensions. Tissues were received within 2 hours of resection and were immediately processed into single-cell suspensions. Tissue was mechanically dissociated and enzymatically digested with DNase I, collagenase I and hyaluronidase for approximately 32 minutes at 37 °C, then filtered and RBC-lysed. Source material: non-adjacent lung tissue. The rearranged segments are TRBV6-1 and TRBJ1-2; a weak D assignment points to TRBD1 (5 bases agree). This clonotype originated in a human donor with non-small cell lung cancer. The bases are TGTGCCAGCAGTGAATCTACAGGACCTAACTATGGCTACACCTTC. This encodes CASSESTGPNYGYTF.